These 26 T cell receptor beta chains were sequenced from one sample in a study of patients and donors after allogeneic stem cell transplantation. Each CDR3 protein is one row after TCRdb ran MiXCR on the RT-PCR reads. The sample lists 70,000 to 75,000 distinct CDR3 sequences; approximately 25% were seen once. The sample consisted of blood, either unsorted or a sorted T cell fraction (not recorded which). The receptors derive from a human donor who was either an allogeneic HSCT recipient or a stem cell or donor lymphocyte infusion donor (not recorded which). It is not recorded whose cells these are; they may come from a transplant donor.

The V and J genes are TRBV14 and TRBJ1-3; D is unresolved. Deletions cut 4 bases from V and 0 bases from J, with 10 bases between. The CDR3 totals 15 residues. The germline CDR1 and CDR2 sequences are SGHDN and FVKESK. In DNA, the CDR3 is TGTGCCAGCAGCCCAACCGGGAACTCTGGAAACACCATATATTTT. It codes for CASSPTGNSGNTIYF.

The chain couples TRBV14 to TRBJ1-3, with 7 positions matching TRBD1. Germline trimming cut 4 bases from V and 5 bases from J; bases unmatched to any gene: 8. This CDR3 is 15 amino acids long. Germline CDR1 reads SGHDN; CDR2 reads FVKESK. The CDR3 DNA follows: TGTGCCAGCAGCCCGGACAGGCCCGCGAGAAACACCATATATTTT. This translates into CASSPDRPARNTIYF. Complete variable domain (other parts from reference TRBV14 and TRBJ1-3): EAGVTQFPSHSVIEKGQTVTLRCDPISGHDNLYWYRRVMGKEIKFLLHFVKESKQDESGMPNNRFLAERTGGTYSTLKVQPAELEDSGVYFCASSPDRPARNTIYFGEGSWLTVV.

The chain recombines TRBV27 with TRBJ2-7, with a possible D match to TRBD2 (5 bases). The length of the CDR3 is 15 residues. Germline CDR1 and CDR2: MNHEY and SMNVEV (reference sequence). Trimming removed 0 bases from V and 2 bases from J, with 11 bases in between. The CDR3 nucleotides are TGTGCCAGCAGTTTATCCGGACTGGTCCCCTACGAGCAGTACTTC. Its translation: CASSLSGLVPYEQYF.

This clonotype was counted a few times. The DNA for the CDR3 is TGTGCTAGTGGTTTGGCATCCTTGGCGGGGACGAGGGAGACCCAGTACTTC. This sequence encodes CASGLASLAGTRETQYF. The J gene is TRBJ2-5, the V gene TRBV12-5; D possibly corresponds to TRBD2 (6 bases). Germline CDR1 and CDR2: LGHNT and FRNRAP. The length of the CDR3 is 17 residues. V was cut by 1 base and J by 5 bases, with 20 bases left in between. Combining the CDR3 with reference TRBV12-5 and TRBJ2-5 gives the whole variable domain DARVTQTPRHKVTEMGQEVTMRCQPILGHNTVFWYRQTMMQGLELLAYFRNRAPLDDSGMPKDRFSAEMPDATLATLKIQPSEPRDSAVYFCASGLASLAGTRETQYFGPGTRLLVL.

This clonotype occurred many times. The V call is TRBV12-3 or TRBV12-4, the J call TRBJ1-4, with TRBD1 as a possible D gene (6 bases). This CDR3 has 14 residues. V lost 6 bases to trimming and J lost 8 bases, with 16 bases between them. The CDR3 loop reads CASRKTGGGEKLFF. The DNA of the CDR3 is TGTGCCAGCAGGAAGACAGGTGGCGGCGAAAAACTGTTTTTT.

The CDR3 loop is CASSLVRLWAGSYNSPLHF. The DNA of the CDR3 is TGTGCCAGCAGCTTAGTGAGGCTCTGGGCGGGGTCCTATAATTCACCCCTCCACTTT. The rearrangement links TRBV7-8 to TRBJ1-6; D gene uncertain. The CDR3 totals 19 residues. Per the germline V gene, CDR1 is SGHVS and CDR2 is FQNEAQ. V lost 1 base and J lost 1, with 17 bases in between.

This clonotype was counted a few times. This chain joins TRBV4-3 and TRBJ2-7; D is perhaps TRBD1 (5 bases). Germline lookup yields CDR1 LGHNA and CDR2 YSLEER. V was trimmed by 0 bases and J by 3 bases, leaving 6 bases between them. The CDR3 length is 13 residues. The CDR3 loop reads CASSQDDSYEQYF. CDR3 bases: TGCGCCAGCAGCCAAGATGACAGCTACGAGCAGTACTTC.

This clonotype came up many times. The chain is built from TRBV7-2 and TRBJ1-1; TRBD1 might be the D (6 bases). The CDR3 has 14 residues. V dropped 6 bases and J dropped 4 bases, with 15 bases sitting between them. CDR1 is SGHTA, CDR2 FQGNSA, per germline. The CDR3 sequence: CASSPQGTLTEAFF. The CDR3 nucleotides are TGTGCCAGCAGTCCCCAGGGGACACTCACTGAAGCTTTCTTT.

This clonotype has only a few counts. This chain connects TRBV20-1 to TRBJ2-7; D is unclear. The ends were cut back, 4 bases at V and 4 bases at J, with 8 bases in the middle. CDR3 length equals 11 residues. The germline V gene encodes CDR1 DFQATT and CDR2 SNEGSKA (reference sequence). CDR3 residues: CSATVEYEQYF. CDR3 bases: TGCAGTGCTACTGTCGAATACGAGCAGTACTTC.

This clonotype was seen only a few times. The chain has TRBV9 and TRBJ2-1; D is possibly TRBD1 (6 bases). Trimming left V 3 bases short and J 4 bases short, with 8 bases between. CDR1 and CDR2 (germline): SGDLS, YYNGEE. The CDR3 is 13 amino acids. For the CDR3, the DNA is TGTGCCAGCAGCGAACAGGGTTACAATGAGCAGTTCTTC. The encoded protein is CASSEQGYNEQFF.

In nucleotides, the CDR3 is TGCGCCAGCAGCCTCAGTGCAGCAACTAATGAAAAACTGTTTTTT. Protein: CASSLSAATNEKLFF. The chain carries TRBV4-1 and TRBJ1-4; D not certain. CDR3 length: 15 amino acids. The germline V and J ends were trimmed by 4 bases and 0 bases, with 9 bases remaining between them. Germline lookup yields CDR1 MGHRA and CDR2 YSYEKL.

The chain combines TRBV27 with TRBJ1-5; perhaps TRBD1 as D (6 bases). Per germline, CDR1 MNHEY and CDR2 SMNVEV (reference sequence). Trimming stripped 4 bases from V and 0 bases from J, with 7 bases between. The CDR3 loop spans 14 amino acids. The CDR3 sequence is CASSWTVSNQPQHF. CDR3 nucleotide sequence: TGTGCCAGCAGTTGGACAGTTAGCAATCAGCCCCAGCATTTT.

This chain uses TRBV12-3 or TRBV12-4 with TRBJ1-1; D is ambiguous. V was cut by 7 bases and J by 3 bases, with 12 bases left in between. This CDR3 has 13 amino acids. In DNA, the CDR3 is TGTGCCAGCAAAATGCGGAGAGACACTGAAGCTTTCTTT. Translating it yields CASKMRRDTEAFF.

The rearrangement links TRBV5-6 to TRBJ2-7; 8 nucleotides agree with TRBD1. J lost 7 bases, V lost 4 bases, and 10 bases had no gene match. The CDR3 has 14 residues. The germline V gene encodes CDR1 SGHDT and CDR2 YYEEEE. CDR3 sequence: CASSLDRVSREQYF. The DNA for the CDR3 is TGTGCCAGCAGCCTGGACAGGGTATCGAGAGAGCAGTACTTC.

This clonotype appeared a few times. The chain carries TRBV5-1 and TRBJ2-7; D is perhaps TRBD1 (5 bases). The CDR3 loop spans 15 amino acids. CDR1 is SGHRS, CDR2 YFSETQ, per germline. Trimming left V 0 bases short and J 2 bases short, with 12 bases between. In DNA, the CDR3 is TGCGCCAGCAGCTTGGAGGCCAGGGAACCCTACGAGCAGTACTTC. It encodes CASSLEAREPYEQYF.

This chain links TRBV12-3 or TRBV12-4 with TRBJ2-5, with D perhaps TRBD1 (6 bases). Trimming stripped 1 base from V and 3 bases from J, with 9 bases between. This CDR3 is 14 amino acids long. CDR3 sequence: CASSLGQGKETQYF. In nucleotides, the CDR3 is TGTGCCAGCAGTTTAGGGCAGGGGAAAGAGACCCAGTACTTC.

The chain uses TRBV29-1 and TRBJ2-1; D gene uncertain. CDR1 is SQVTM, CDR2 ANQGSEA, per germline. With 4 bases removed from V and 14 bases from J, the gap between germline ends came to 6 bases. CDR3 length equals 8 residues. This CDR3 is CSVGPEFF. In nucleotides, the CDR3 is TGCAGCGTTGGTCCCGAGTTCTTC.

J is TRBJ2-3 and V is TRBV5-1, with D perhaps given as TRBD1 or TRBD2 (5 bases each). V gave up 4 bases and J gave up 3 bases, with 12 bases separating them. This CDR3 region has 14 residues. CDR1 and CDR2 from the germline V gene are SGHRS and YFSETQ. This chain's CDR3 is CASSLGPGTDTQYF. As DNA, the CDR3 is TGCGCCAGCAGCCTGGGACCAGGGACAGATACGCAGTATTTT.

J is TRBJ2-7 and V is TRBV10-3; perhaps D is TRBD1 or TRBD2 (5 bases each). This CDR3 contains 12 residues. Deletions cut 2 bases from V and 6 bases from J, with 8 bases between. Germline V gene data show CDR1 as ENHRY and CDR2 as SYGVKD. DNA of the CDR3: TGTGCCATCAGTGAGGCAGGGAGCGAGCAGTACTTC. Amino acid sequence: CAISEAGSEQYF.

The chain employs TRBV29-1 and TRBJ2-3; D ambiguous. Germline V CDR1 and CDR2: SQVTM, ANQGSEA. The V end was cut by 7 bases, the J end by 2 bases, with 4 bases between. This CDR3 is 10 amino acids long. In nucleotides, the CDR3 is TGCAGCGCCAACACAGATACGCAGTATTTT. Translated: CSANTDTQYF.

The CDR3 loop is CASSSMAGGRGATNEKLFF. The CDR3 region has the DNA TGTGCCAGCAGCTCGATGGCCGGGGGAAGAGGCGCAACTAATGAAAAACTGTTTTTT. The V and J genes are TRBV7-8 and TRBJ1-4; perhaps TRBD1 as D (5 bases). The CDR3 totals 19 residues. The ends were cut back, 4 bases at V and 0 bases at J, with 21 bases in the middle. Germline V gene data show CDR1 as SGHVS and CDR2 as FQNEAQ.

This clonotype was observed once. The CDR3 bases are TGCAGTGCTTATCCTGGACAGGGCAACTATGGCTACACCTTC. As protein: CSAYPGQGNYGYTF. This chain links TRBV20-1 with TRBJ1-2; 8 bases map to TRBD1. The CDR3 is made up of 14 amino acids. Trimming took 5 bases from V and 2 from J; bases not matched to a gene: 7. The germline gives CDR1 DFQATT, CDR2 SNEGSKA (reference sequence).

Ten or more counts support this clonotype. V is TRBV20-1 and J is TRBJ1-1; 9 bases map to TRBD1. Germline CDR1 and CDR2: DFQATT and SNEGSKA (reference sequence). The CDR3 is made up of 13 amino acids. Losses at the gene ends were 5 bases for V and 3 bases for J; bases not matched to a gene: 4. The CDR3 region is CSAWTGAHTEAFF. For the CDR3, the DNA is TGCAGTGCTTGGACAGGGGCACACACTGAAGCTTTCTTT.

This clonotype was seen only a few times. The chain links TRBV5-1 to TRBJ2-7; TRBD1 agrees at 7 bases. The J segment lost 4 bases and the V segment lost 6 bases, leaving 4 bases of the junction unmatched. Germline V gene lookup returns CDR1 SGHRS and CDR2 YFSETQ. This CDR3 is 12 amino acids long. The CDR3 here is CASKAGGYEQYF. In DNA, the CDR3 is TGCGCCAGCAAGGCAGGGGGATACGAGCAGTACTTC.

The V gene is TRBV15, the J gene TRBJ2-6, with no clear D. The V gene's germline CDR1 is LNHNV and CDR2 YYDKDF (reference sequence). The CDR3 consists of 14 residues. Trimming removed 5 bases from V and 5 bases from J, with 10 bases in between. The CDR3 is CATSPRPRANVLTF. The DNA for the CDR3 is TGTGCCACCAGCCCCCGTCCCAGGGCCAACGTCCTGACTTTC.

Only a few counts were recorded for this clonotype. The rearrangement uses TRBV14 and TRBJ2-1, with D tentatively TRBD1 (6 bases). The CDR3 is 15 amino acids. With 2 bases removed from V and 3 bases from J, the gap between germline ends came to 11 bases. Germline assignment: CDR1 SGHDN and CDR2 FVKESK. The chain's CDR3 is CASSQLRTVYNEQFF. CDR3 bases: TGTGCCAGCAGCCAACTAAGGACAGTCTACAATGAGCAGTTCTTC.